The entry below gives a single T cell receptor (beta chain) sequence along with its context. This record belongs to a study of OX40 agonist ivuxolimab in advanced cancers. Generated by immunoSEQ multiplex PCR, the TCRdb table keeps only in-frame clones and is missing some. The data show some 65,000 clones, with approximately 86% seen just once and just over 2% held by the top ten. The sequence was collected from an adult with an advanced solid tumor such as melanoma, head and neck, liver or kidney cancer. This sample comprised CD4+ or CD8+ T cells sorted from blood, obtained in a trial of the OX40 agonist ivuxolimab.

This CDR3 reads CASSLVAGGVDTQYF. The CDR3 DNA follows: TGTGCCAGCAGCTTGGTGGCGGGGGGTGTAGATACGCAGTATTTT. The chain joins TRBV7-6 to TRBJ2-3; 8 bases match TRBD2. V shed 3 bases, J shed 5 bases, and the junction held 7 bases outside the gene matches. The CDR3 loop spans 15 amino acids. Germline CDR1 SGHVS, CDR2 FNYEAQ.